These T cell receptor beta chains were read from a single sample in a study of response to subunit inactivated influenza vaccine. TCRdb reprocessed the RT-PCR reads with MiXCR, giving one entry per CDR3 protein. The sample carries about 500,000 distinct CDR3 sequences, roughly 13% recorded once. The sequenced sample was PBMCs from blood, obtained about 40 days after vaccination. The receptors were gathered from a man aged 50 to 60 who received an inactivated influenza vaccine. The CDR3 runs from the conserved cysteine through the conserved F or W. The D gene is left open where the match is weak. Clone size is not always given. Where it is, it says once, few, many or a class for expanded clones.

j_gene: TRBJ2-7
v_gene: TRBV18
d_gene: .
abundance: .
CDR3nt: TGTGCCAGCTCACCGTCAGGGAGCGAGCAGTACTTC
CDR3aa: CASSPSGSEQYF

j_gene: TRBJ2-1
v_gene: TRBV5-1
d_gene: .
abundance: few
CDR3nt: TGCGCCAGCAGGGTAGTTGACAGCTCCTACAATGAGCAGTTCTTC
CDR3aa: CASRVVDSSYNEQFF

j_gene: TRBJ2-3
v_gene: TRBV24-1
d_gene: TRBD2
abundance: many
CDR3nt: TGTGCCACCAGTGAGACCGGGACTAGCGCTACAGATACGCAGTATTTT
CDR3aa: CATSETGTSATDTQYF

j_gene: TRBJ1-1
v_gene: TRBV5-1
d_gene: TRBD1
abundance: few
CDR3nt: TGCGCCAGCAGCTCGACGGGACAGGGGGCGCGCACTGAAGCTTTCTTT
CDR3aa: CASSSTGQGARTEAFF

j_gene: TRBJ1-2
v_gene: TRBV5-1
d_gene: TRBD1
abundance: few
CDR3nt: TGCGCCAGCAGCTTGGGACCCGGGACAGAGGATGGCTACACCTTC
CDR3aa: CASSLGPGTEDGYTF

j_gene: TRBJ2-7
v_gene: TRBV5-1
d_gene: TRBD1
abundance: few
CDR3nt: TGCGCCAGCAGCGGCCGACAGGGGGCTTACGAGCAGTACTTC
CDR3aa: CASSGRQGAYEQYF

j_gene: TRBJ2-5
v_gene: TRBV7-2
d_gene: TRBD2
abundance: .
CDR3nt: TGTGCCAGCAGCTTCTCGACTAGCGGGAGCGGTCAAGAGACCCAGTACTTC
CDR3aa: CASSFSTSGSGQETQYF

j_gene: TRBJ2-7
v_gene: TRBV7-9
d_gene: .
abundance: few
CDR3nt: TGTGCCAGCAGCTTTCAAGGGGCAGGCCTACAGTACTTC
CDR3aa: CASSFQGAGLQYF

j_gene: TRBJ2-2
v_gene: TRBV4-3
d_gene: TRBD2
abundance: few
CDR3nt: TGCGCCAGCAGCCAACTAGCGGGAAATAGGTACACCGGGGAGCTGTTTTTT
CDR3aa: CASSQLAGNRYTGELFF

j_gene: TRBJ2-3
v_gene: TRBV11-2
d_gene: TRBD2
abundance: many
CDR3nt: TGTGCCAGCAGCCCTCAAGGACTAGCGGGGCCCCACACAGATACGCAGTATTTT
CDR3aa: CASSPQGLAGPHTDTQYF

j_gene: TRBJ2-7
v_gene: TRBV5-4
d_gene: TRBD1
abundance: many
CDR3nt: TGTGCCAGCAGCCACGCCGGGACAGGGACCTACGAGCAGTACTTC
CDR3aa: CASSHAGTGTYEQYF

j_gene: TRBJ2-1
v_gene: TRBV6-2/TRBV6-3
d_gene: .
abundance: few
CDR3nt: TGTGCCAGCCAAAATTTACCCTACAATGAGCAGTTCTTC
CDR3aa: CASQNLPYNEQFF

j_gene: TRBJ2-1
v_gene: TRBV7-9
d_gene: .
abundance: few
CDR3nt: TGTGCCAGCGGGGAAGGAGGTGACAATGAGCAGTTCTTC
CDR3aa: CASGEGGDNEQFF

j_gene: TRBJ2-1
v_gene: TRBV5-5
d_gene: TRBD1
abundance: .
CDR3nt: TGTGCCAGCAGCTTGTCGGGACAGGGGTCCAGGGAGCAGTTCTTC
CDR3aa: CASSLSGQGSREQFF

j_gene: TRBJ1-1
v_gene: TRBV20-1
d_gene: .
abundance: few
CDR3nt: TGCAGTGCTCCAGAGAATACTGAAGCTTTCTTT
CDR3aa: CSAPENTEAFF

j_gene: TRBJ2-5
v_gene: TRBV20-1
d_gene: TRBD2
abundance: .
CDR3nt: TGCAGTGCTAGCGGGGTGACTAGCGGGACGGAGACCCAGTACTTC
CDR3aa: CSASGVTSGTETQYF

j_gene: TRBJ2-1
v_gene: TRBV6-4
d_gene: TRBD2
abundance: .
CDR3nt: TGTGCCAGCAGTGAGGGACTAGCGATTTACAATGAGCAGTTCTTC
CDR3aa: CASSEGLAIYNEQFF

j_gene: TRBJ1-4
v_gene: TRBV12-3/TRBV12-4
d_gene: .
abundance: few
CDR3nt: TGTGCCAGCAGTTTACGAGGGATGGCTAATGAAAAACTGTTTTTT
CDR3aa: CASSLRGMANEKLFF

j_gene: TRBJ2-7
v_gene: TRBV4-1
d_gene: .
abundance: few
CDR3nt: TGCGCCAGCAGCCAAGATAGTGGGACATACTACGAGCAGTACTTC
CDR3aa: CASSQDSGTYYEQYF

j_gene: TRBJ1-2
v_gene: TRBV6-5
d_gene: TRBD1
abundance: .
CDR3nt: TGTGCCAGCAGTTACTCGGACAGGGGAGAAGGCTACACCTTC
CDR3aa: CASSYSDRGEGYTF

j_gene: TRBJ2-7
v_gene: TRBV25-1
d_gene: .
abundance: few
CDR3nt: TGTGCCAGCAGGATGACAGGAGACGAGCAGTACTTC
CDR3aa: CASRMTGDEQYF

j_gene: TRBJ2-7
v_gene: TRBV6-2/TRBV6-3
d_gene: TRBD2
abundance: .
CDR3nt: TGTGCCAGCAGTGTGGGGACTAGCGGGAGGTTTTCCTACGAGCAGTACTTC
CDR3aa: CASSVGTSGRFSYEQYF

j_gene: TRBJ2-3
v_gene: TRBV7-2
d_gene: .
abundance: many
CDR3nt: TGTGCCAGCAGCCCACGACTAGCAGATACGCAGTATTTT
CDR3aa: CASSPRLADTQYF